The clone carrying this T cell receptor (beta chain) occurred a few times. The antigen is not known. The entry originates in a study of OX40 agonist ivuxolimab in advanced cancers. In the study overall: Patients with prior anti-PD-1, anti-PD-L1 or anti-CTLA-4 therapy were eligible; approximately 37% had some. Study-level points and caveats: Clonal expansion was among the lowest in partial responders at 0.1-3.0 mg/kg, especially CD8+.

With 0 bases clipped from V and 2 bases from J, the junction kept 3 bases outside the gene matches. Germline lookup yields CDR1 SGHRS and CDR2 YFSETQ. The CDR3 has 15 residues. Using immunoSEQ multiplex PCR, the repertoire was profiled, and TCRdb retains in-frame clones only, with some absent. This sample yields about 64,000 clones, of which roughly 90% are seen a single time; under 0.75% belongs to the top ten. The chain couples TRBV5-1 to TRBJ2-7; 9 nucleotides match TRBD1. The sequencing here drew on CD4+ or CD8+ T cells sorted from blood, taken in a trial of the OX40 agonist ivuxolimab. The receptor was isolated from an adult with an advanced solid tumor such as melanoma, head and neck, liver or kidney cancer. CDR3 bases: TGCGCCAGCAGCTTGGGGACAGGGGTTCCCTACGAGCAGTACTTC. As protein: CASSLGTGVPYEQYF.